What follows are 31 T cell receptor beta chains derived from one specimen sequenced in a study of long-term antiretroviral therapy in people with HIV. Survey level was the resolution at which the v3.0 immunoSEQ assay ran. Only in-frame clones appear in the TCRdb table, and some are missing; sequencing was by immunoSEQ multiplex PCR. The sample includes roughly 40,000 clones, 94% seen only once; the top ten take roughly 2.2%. The sample consisted of unsorted PBMCs, taken around 9.2 years after starting antiretroviral therapy. The receptors were gathered from a man younger than 40 with HIV.

The chain recombines TRBV29-1 with TRBJ2-1; TRBD1 matches 10 bases. This CDR3 contains 14 residues. Germline CDR1 SQVTM, CDR2 ANQGSEA. V lost 6 bases, J lost 1 base, and 3 bases stayed unmatched. The CDR3 nucleotides are TGCAGCGTCCGGACAGGGGGATCCTACAATGAGCAGTTCTTC. Translating it yields CSVRTGGSYNEQFF.

The V call is TRBV19, the J call TRBJ1-1; tentative D call: TRBD1 (5 bases). The CDR3 spans 12 residues. V was clipped by 4 bases and J by 4 bases, with 7 bases between them. Looked up from germline, CDR1 is LNHDA and CDR2 is SQIVND (reference sequence). Here the CDR3 reads CASSTGSTEAFF. CDR3 bases: TGTGCCAGTAGTACAGGGAGCACTGAAGCTTTCTTT.

The rearrangement links TRBV7-9 to TRBJ1-1; perhaps TRBD1 as D (5 bases). CDR1 SEHNR and CDR2 FQNEAQ come from the germline V gene (reference sequence). CDR3 length: 15 residues. V was clipped by 5 bases and J by 2 bases, with 15 bases between them. This CDR3 is CASSPTQRGNTEAFF. CDR3 sequence (DNA): TGTGCCAGCAGCCCTACGCAGAGGGGAAACACTGAAGCTTTCTTT.

The rearrangement joins TRBV5-6 to TRBJ2-1; 7 bases agree with TRBD2. Looked up from germline, CDR1 is SGHDT and CDR2 is YYEEEE. The CDR3 runs 19 residues. V lost 2 bases and J lost 0; bases outside the gene matches: 14. CDR3 coding DNA: TGTGCCAGCAGCTTCGGCGATTCCCTAGCGGTTATCTCCTACAATGAGCAGTTCTTC. Translating it yields CASSFGDSLAVISYNEQFF. The variable domain in full, completed from reference TRBV5-6 and TRBJ2-1, reads DAGVTQSPTHLIKTRGQQVTLRCSPKSGHDTVSWYQQALGQGPQFIFQYYEEEERQRGNFPDRFSGHQFPNYSSELNVNALLLGDSALYLCASSFGDSLAVISYNEQFFGPGTRLTVL.

The V and J genes are TRBV18 and TRBJ1-4; the D is unclear. V shed 3 bases and J shed 2 bases, with 10 bases lying between them. The CDR3 consists of 15 residues. CDR1 is KGHSH and CDR2 is LQKENI in the germline V gene. The DNA of the CDR3 is TGTGCCAGCTCACCTCGGGCGGATACTAATGAAAAACTGTTTTTT. Its protein product is CASSPRADTNEKLFF.

The rearrangement joins TRBV19 to TRBJ2-3; D may match TRBD1 or TRBD2 (6 bases each). The V and J ends lost 10 bases and 2 bases respectively, with 16 bases between them. The CDR3 loop spans 14 amino acids. Germline V gives CDR1 LNHDA, CDR2 SQIVND (reference sequence). As DNA, the CDR3 is TGTGCCACGGGCGTCTCGGGGGCCACAGATACGCAGTATTTT. Translation gives CATGVSGATDTQYF.

The V gene is TRBV7-9, the J gene TRBJ1-1; D not resolved. Trimming removed 4 bases from V and 5 bases from J, with 14 bases in between. Germline loops: CDR1 SEHNR, CDR2 FQNEAQ (reference sequence). The CDR3 has 14 amino acids. The CDR3 is CASSSRSTETEAFF. In nucleotides, the CDR3 is TGTGCCAGCAGCTCCCGGTCTACGGAGACTGAAGCTTTCTTT.

J is TRBJ2-5 and V is TRBV5-1; 7 bases map to TRBD1. With V trimmed by 2 bases and J by 5 bases, 12 bases remained unmatched. The germline V gene has CDR1 SGHRS and CDR2 YFSETQ. The CDR3 runs 16 residues. In DNA, the CDR3 is TGCGCCAGCAGCTTTTACCAGGGGGAGATAGGGGAGACCCAGTACTTC. Protein: CASSFYQGEIGETQYF.

The V gene is TRBV14, the J gene TRBJ2-2; D unclear. The V end was cut by 5 bases, the J end by 7 bases, with 23 bases between. The CDR3 covers 17 residues. Germline CDR1 and CDR2: SGHDN and FVKESK. CDR3 residues: CASSSLSMQHGIGELFF. CDR3 DNA sequence: TGTGCCAGCAGCAGCCTGAGTATGCAGCATGGTATCGGGGAGCTGTTTTTT.

This clone occurred a few times. Germline and junction disagree at one end, which may indicate a read error. The genes are TRBV7-7 and TRBJ2-2; 8 nucleotides align to TRBD2. Germline values: CDR1 SSHAT, CDR2 FNYEAQ (reference sequence). The CDR3 length is 16 residues. For the CDR3, the DNA is TGTGCTAGCAGCTTATCGGGGGGGGCCGCCACCGGGGAGCTGTTTTTT. Its protein product is CASSLSGGAATGELFF.

The chain couples TRBV27 to TRBJ1-5, with D unresolved. V lost 3 bases to trimming and J lost 1 base, with 16 bases between them. Germline-derived CDR1 and CDR2 are MNHEY and SMNVEV (reference sequence). The CDR3 contains 17 residues. CDR3 region: CASSLRKGPASNQPQHF. DNA of the CDR3: TGTGCCAGCAGTTTGCGGAAAGGCCCGGCGAGCAATCAGCCCCAGCATTTT.

The chain couples TRBV5-6 to TRBJ1-5; no definite D call. Germline lookup yields CDR1 SGHDT and CDR2 YYEEEE. This CDR3 has 13 residues. V lost 2 bases, J lost 0 bases, and 3 bases lay in between. CDR3 DNA: TGTGCCAGCAGCTTTCATAGCAATCAGCCCCAGCATTTT. It specifies CASSFHSNQPQHF.

This chain uses TRBV27 with TRBJ2-7; D tentatively fits TRBD1 or TRBD2 (6 bases each). CDR1 is MNHEY, CDR2 SMNVEV, per germline (reference sequence). The V and J ends lost 2 bases and 3 bases respectively, with 17 bases between them. This CDR3 region has 16 residues. CDR3 DNA: TGTGCCAGCAGTTTAGGGCAGGGGAGGCCCCTCTACGAGCAGTACTTC. This gives the protein CASSLGQGRPLYEQYF.

J is TRBJ2-5 and V is TRBV6-6, with D possibly being TRBD1 (6 bases). The V gene's germline CDR1 is MNHNY and CDR2 SVGAGI (reference sequence). There are 14 residues in the CDR3. Deletions cut 6 bases from V and 1 base from J, with 12 bases between. The CDR3 DNA reads TGTGCCAGCAGCATCGGACAGACCCAAGAGACCCAGTACTTC. Its translation is CASSIGQTQETQYF.

This chain links TRBV7-9 with TRBJ1-2; D remains unclear. Germline V gives CDR1 SEHNR, CDR2 FQNEAQ (reference sequence). V gave up 1 base and J gave up 3 bases, with 0 bases separating them. This CDR3 is built from 11 residues. The CDR3 DNA is TGTGCCAGCAGCTTAGACTATGGCTACACCTTC. Its translation: CASSLDYGYTF.

The V call is TRBV28, the J call TRBJ2-3; D gene ambiguous. The CDR3 extends over 15 amino acids. Germline CDR1 reads MDHEN; CDR2 reads SYDVKM. The V end lost 5 bases, the J end lost 4 bases, and 16 bases lay between the germline ends. The CDR3 loop is CASSLRVGRADTQYF. The CDR3 DNA reads TGTGCCAGCAGTCTGCGCGTGGGTAGGGCAGATACGCAGTATTTT.

The genes are TRBV9 and TRBJ1-3, with unresolved D. Per germline, CDR1 SGDLS and CDR2 YYNGEE. Trimming cost V 2 bases and J 0 bases, with 12 bases left between them. The CDR3 has 16 residues. This CDR3 is CASSVTPGSSGNTIYF. In DNA, the CDR3 is TGTGCCAGCAGCGTTACCCCGGGGAGCTCTGGAAACACCATATATTTT.

This rearrangement joins TRBV5-4 to TRBJ2-3; D not certain. Germline V CDR1 and CDR2: SGHNT, YYREEE (reference sequence). This CDR3 has 13 residues. V lost 0 bases and J 2 bases, leaving 4 bases between the germline ends. CDR3 coding DNA: TGTGCCAGCAGCTTGGACAACACAGATACGCAGTATTTT. Translated: CASSLDNTDTQYF.

This clone has more than one count but fewer than ten. The chain uses TRBV2 and TRBJ2-2, with D possibly called TRBD1 or TRBD2 (5 bases each). The CDR3 is 13 amino acids. Germline lookup yields CDR1 SNHLY and CDR2 FYNNEI. The germline V and J ends were trimmed by 4 bases and 5 bases, with 8 bases remaining between them. CDR3 amino acids: CASSAEGTGELFF. As DNA, the CDR3 is TGTGCCAGCAGTGCTGAGGGGACCGGGGAGCTGTTTTTT. Variable domain in full (rest from reference TRBV2 and TRBJ2-2): EPEVTQTPSHQVTQMGQEVILRCVPISNHLYFYWYRQILGQKVEFLVSFYNNEISEKSEIFDDQFSVERPDGSNFTLKIRSTKLEDSAMYFCASSAEGTGELFFGEGSRLTVL.

The chain links TRBV27 to TRBJ1-3, with D possibly being TRBD1 (6 bases). The CDR3 loop spans 16 amino acids. Trimming removed 5 bases from V and 4 bases from J, with 18 bases in between. Per the germline V gene, CDR1 is MNHEY and CDR2 is SMNVEV (reference sequence). CDR3 coding DNA: TGTGCCAGCAGTCTCACAGGGTCCTCGGGAGGAAACACCATATATTTT. It yields the protein CASSLTGSSGGNTIYF.

The chain carries TRBV5-1 and TRBJ1-1; 7 bases are a match to TRBD1. This CDR3 spans 14 amino acids. J was trimmed by 1 base and V by 4 bases; bases with no gene match: 4. Germline values: CDR1 SGHRS, CDR2 YFSETQ. CDR3 in DNA: TGCGCCAGCAGCGCCGGGACAGCGAACACTGAAGCTTTCTTT. Encoded protein: CASSAGTANTEAFF.

This chain uses TRBV9 with TRBJ1-1; 8 bases are a match to TRBD1. The CDR3 covers 14 residues. V lost 0 bases, J lost 11 bases, and 9 bases stayed unmatched. The V gene's germline CDR1 is SGDLS and CDR2 YYNGEE. CDR3 nucleotide sequence: TGTGCCAGCAGCGTAGGGACAGGGATCGTTCCGGCTTTCTTT. Translated: CASSVGTGIVPAFF.

The chain joins TRBV4-1 to TRBJ1-2; possible D gene TRBD1, 6 bases. This CDR3 contains 13 residues. Trimming took off 1 base at V and 8 bases at J, with 11 bases between the two ends. Germline assignment: CDR1 MGHRA and CDR2 YSYEKL. The CDR3 DNA reads TGCGCCAGCAGCCAAGTGGGACACGAAGGCTACACCTTC. Translation gives CASSQVGHEGYTF.

This chain joins TRBV2 and TRBJ2-3; D is unresolved. The CDR3 loop spans 15 amino acids. The V end lost 6 bases, the J end lost 0 bases, and 13 bases lay between the germline ends. Germline V gene data show CDR1 as SNHLY and CDR2 as FYNNEI. The CDR3 nucleotides read TGTGCCAGCAGCCCGGAGTTGGGTAGCACAGATACGCAGTATTTT. Translation gives CASSPELGSTDTQYF.

This chain uses TRBV9 with TRBJ2-7, with TRBD1 matching 7 bases. The CDR3 loop spans 13 amino acids. Germline CDR1 SGDLS, CDR2 YYNGEE. Trimming cost V 2 bases and J 12 bases; bases outside gene matches: 11. The CDR3 loop is CASSVDRSTRGYV. The DNA for the CDR3 is TGTGCCAGCAGCGTGGACAGGTCTACTAGGGGGTACGTC.

The chain has TRBV14 and TRBJ1-1; weak D call: TRBD1 (5 bases). The CDR3 extends over 15 amino acids. V lost 1 base and J 0 bases, leaving 9 bases between the germline ends. From germline, CDR1 is SGHDN and CDR2 FVKESK. The DNA of the CDR3 is TGTGCCAGCAGCCAAGTAGGGGCCATGAACACTGAAGCTTTCTTT. It specifies CASSQVGAMNTEAFF.

CDR3 nucleotide sequence: TGTGCTAGTGGCCGGACGGGGGTATCTGTCGAAAAACTGTTTTTT. Amino acid sequence: CASGRTGVSVEKLFF. The chain employs TRBV12-5 and TRBJ1-4, with a weak D call TRBD1 (5 bases). This CDR3 comprises 15 residues. The germline V gene has CDR1 LGHNT and CDR2 FRNRAP. V lost 6 bases to trimming and J lost 8 bases, with 19 bases between them.

This chain connects TRBV2 to TRBJ2-1; 8 bases are shared with TRBD2. The ends lost 2 bases at V and 10 bases at J; junction bases unmatched: 10. Germline-derived CDR1 and CDR2 are SNHLY and FYNNEI. This CDR3 contains 15 residues. In DNA form, the CDR3 reads TGTGCCAGCAGTGAATTCGGGGGGGGCAGGAGCGAGCAGTTCTTC. It codes for CASSEFGGGRSEQFF. The full variable domain, rest sourced from reference TRBV2 and TRBJ2-1, is EPEVTQTPSHQVTQMGQEVILRCVPISNHLYFYWYRQILGQKVEFLVSFYNNEISEKSEIFDDQFSVERPDGSNFTLKIRSTKLEDSAMYFCASSEFGGGRSEQFFGPGTRLTVL.

DNA for the CDR3: TGTGCCAGCAGCTTAGTGAGGGTGACAGGGGGCGGCGAGCAGTACTTC. It specifies CASSLVRVTGGGEQYF. The V gene is TRBV7-8, the J gene TRBJ2-7; TRBD1 aligns across 10 bases. Germline V CDR1 and CDR2: SGHVS, FQNEAQ. Unmatched junction bases numbered 9, after V lost 1 base and J lost 6 bases. The CDR3 covers 16 residues. The whole variable domain, filled in from reference TRBV7-8 and TRBJ2-7, reads GAGVSQSPRYKVAKRGQDVALRCDPISGHVSLFWYQQALGQGPEFLTYFQNEAQLDKSGLPSDRFFAERPEGSVSTLKIQRTQQEDSAVYLCASSLVRVTGGGEQYFGPGTRLTVT.

The chain is built from TRBV29-1 and TRBJ2-2; the D gene is possibly TRBD2 (5 bases). V was pared by 7 bases and J by 4 bases, with 13 bases between. Per the germline V gene, CDR1 is SQVTM and CDR2 is ANQGSEA. This CDR3 has 13 residues. The CDR3 region is CSARLTGTGELFF. The CDR3 DNA is TGCAGCGCAAGACTAACTGGCACCGGGGAGCTGTTTTTT.

The rearrangement joins TRBV5-1 to TRBJ2-6, with no clear D. The V end lost 5 bases, the J end lost 7 bases, and 13 bases lay between the germline ends. From germline, CDR1 is SGHRS and CDR2 YFSETQ. The CDR3 covers 14 residues. This CDR3 reads CASSSALSANVLTF. The CDR3 DNA sequence: TGCGCCAGCAGTTCCGCCCTCTCAGCCAACGTCCTGACTTTC. Based on the CDR3 plus reference TRBV5-1 and TRBJ2-6, the full variable domain is KAGVTQTPRYLIKTRGQQVTLSCSPISGHRSVSWYQQTPGQGLQFLFEYFSETQRNKGNFPGRFSGRQFSNSRSEMNVSTLELGDSALYLCASSSALSANVLTFGAGSRLTVL.